This T cell receptor beta chain derives from a study of T cell repertoires in cytomegalovirus infection. Study-level background: Public TCR beta signatures were indicative of both CMV infection and a matching HLA type.

From the reads, TCRdb called clonotypes with MiXCR, one entry per CDR3 protein. The table has roughly 190,000 distinct CDR3 sequences, more than 9% seen once. Only a few counts were recorded for this clonotype. Its antigen is unidentified. The germline gene is not matched at one end of the junction; a read error may be the cause. CDR3 length: 15 amino acids. CDR1 SGHDT and CDR2 YYEEEE come from the germline V gene. Study-wide points: The cumulative frequency of public TCR beta families identified carriers of CMV plus the relevant HLA. The ex vivo response was dominated by HLA-C-restricted CMV-specific TCR beta clonotypes.

The sequence came from a human donor in good health (CMV status not recorded). Some clones in this sample may be carry-over from other donors' samples. The source material was PBMCs. The chain has TRBV5-6 and TRBJ2-1; TRBD2 agrees at 8 bases. CDR3 bases: TGTGCCAGCAGTTTGGGACTAGAGACCTACAATGAGCAGTTCTTC. The encoded protein is CASSLGLETYNEQFF.